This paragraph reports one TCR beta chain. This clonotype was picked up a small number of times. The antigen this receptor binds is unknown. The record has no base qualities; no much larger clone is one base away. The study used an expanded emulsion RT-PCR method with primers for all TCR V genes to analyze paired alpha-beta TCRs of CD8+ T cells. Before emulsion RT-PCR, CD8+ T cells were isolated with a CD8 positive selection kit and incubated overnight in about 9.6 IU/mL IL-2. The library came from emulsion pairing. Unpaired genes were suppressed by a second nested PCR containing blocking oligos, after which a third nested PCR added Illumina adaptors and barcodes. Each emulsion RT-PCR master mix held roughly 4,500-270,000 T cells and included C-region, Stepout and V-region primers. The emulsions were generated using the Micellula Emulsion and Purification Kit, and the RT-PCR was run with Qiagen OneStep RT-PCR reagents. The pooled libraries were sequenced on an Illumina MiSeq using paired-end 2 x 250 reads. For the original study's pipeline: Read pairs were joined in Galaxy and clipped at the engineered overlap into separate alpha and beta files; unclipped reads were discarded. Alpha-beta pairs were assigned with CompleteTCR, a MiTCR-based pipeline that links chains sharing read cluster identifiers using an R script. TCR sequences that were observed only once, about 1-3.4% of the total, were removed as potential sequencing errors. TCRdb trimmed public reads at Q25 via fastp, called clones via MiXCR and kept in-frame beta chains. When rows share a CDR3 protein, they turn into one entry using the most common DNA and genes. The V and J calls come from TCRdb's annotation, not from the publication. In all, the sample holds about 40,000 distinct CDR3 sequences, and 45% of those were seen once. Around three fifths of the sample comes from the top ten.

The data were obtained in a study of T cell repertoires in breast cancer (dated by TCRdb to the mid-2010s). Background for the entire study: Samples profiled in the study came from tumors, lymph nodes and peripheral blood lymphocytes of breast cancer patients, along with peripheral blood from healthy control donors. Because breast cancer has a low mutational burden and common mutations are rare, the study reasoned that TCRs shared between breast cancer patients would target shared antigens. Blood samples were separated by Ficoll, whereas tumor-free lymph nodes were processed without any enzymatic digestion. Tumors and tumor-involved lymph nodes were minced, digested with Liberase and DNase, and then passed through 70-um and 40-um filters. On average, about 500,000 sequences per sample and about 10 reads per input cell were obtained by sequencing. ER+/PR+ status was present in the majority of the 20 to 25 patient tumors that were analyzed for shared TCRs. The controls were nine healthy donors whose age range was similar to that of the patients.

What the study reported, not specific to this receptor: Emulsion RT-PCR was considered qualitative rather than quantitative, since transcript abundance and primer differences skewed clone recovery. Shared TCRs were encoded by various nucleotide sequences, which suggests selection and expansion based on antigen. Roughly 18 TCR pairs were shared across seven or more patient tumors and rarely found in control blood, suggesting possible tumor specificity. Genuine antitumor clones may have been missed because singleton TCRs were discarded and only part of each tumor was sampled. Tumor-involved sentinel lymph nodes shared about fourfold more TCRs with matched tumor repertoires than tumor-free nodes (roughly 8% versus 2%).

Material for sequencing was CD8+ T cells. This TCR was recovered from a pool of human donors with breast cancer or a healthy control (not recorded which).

The sequence in DNA is TGTGCCAGCAGTGAGACAGGACACGCCACGTACTTC. Translation gives CASSETGHATYF. The chain is assembled from TRBV2 and TRBJ2-7, with TRBD1 perhaps the D gene, on 6 matching bases. Via the germline V gene, CDR1 is SNHLY and CDR2 FYNNEI. V and J are truncated by 3 bases and 12 bases respectively, leaving an intervening sequence of 15 bases. Inclusive of the bounding cysteine and phenylalanine, the CDR3 is 12 residues long. Here the CDR3 DNA is all that survives: 36 bases in frame from base 1.